The clone carrying this T cell receptor (beta chain) occurred a few times. The antigen is undetermined. The CDR3 consists of 13 residues. Germline V CDR1 and CDR2: KGHSH, LQKENI. The V end was cut by 7 bases, the J end by 8 bases, with 17 bases between. The data stem from a study of beta chain features in type 1 diabetes. Study-wide results and caveats: The influence of HLA type on TCRB rearrangement stayed undetermined. Insertion counts at VDJ junctions were lower in type 1 diabetes patients, who also showed more deletions there. Within each of all four CD4+ subsets, Type 1 diabetes patients had TCRB CDR3s that were moderately but significantly shorter.

Every isolated RNA sample was fully reverse transcribed, so sequencing captured expressed TCRB transcripts. Some clones are missing from TCRdb's copy, which holds only in-frame ones; the method was immunoSEQ multiplex PCR. In the table there are under 250,000 clones, roughly a tenth of which are singletons. Stem cell-like memory, regulatory, central memory and naive CD4+ cells were sorted via CD45RO/CCR7/CD25/CD127/CD95/CD27. Sample: central memory CD4+ T cells from blood. V and J are TRBV18 and TRBJ1-1; D is undetermined. The receptor was derived from a young man in good health. CDR3 nucleotides: TGTGCCAGCTTACCCGAATCAGGTACCGAAGCTTTCTTT. This gives the protein CASLPESGTEAFF.